The 20 T cell receptor beta chains below all came from one sample that was sequenced in a study of cytomegalovirus exposure and HLA in healthy donors. The PCR ran on 60 Vbeta and 13 Jbeta primers. The table came from immunoSEQ multiplex PCR; TCRdb's copy has only in-frame clones and leaves some out. Seen in this sample are under 150,000 clones; the ten most common clones hold about 2.5%. The sequenced sample consisted of PBMCs. All receptors derive from a middle-aged man in good health and CMV-seronegative.

The chain joins TRBV9 to TRBJ2-3, with D perhaps TRBD2 (6 bases). Germline V gene lookup returns CDR1 SGDLS and CDR2 YYNGEE. Trimming pared 7 bases from V and 2 bases from J, leaving 11 bases between. This CDR3 contains 13 residues. This chain's CDR3 is CASGRQHTDTQYF. CDR3 DNA sequence: TGTGCCAGCGGGAGGCAGCACACAGATACGCAGTATTTT.

The gene calls are TRBV7-2 and TRBJ2-7; D possibly corresponds to TRBD2 (6 bases). Trimming pared 6 bases from V and 2 bases from J, leaving 14 bases between. Germline CDR1 and CDR2: SGHTA and FQGNSA. The CDR3 spans 14 residues. CDR3: CASRKSGVPYEQYF. CDR3 sequence (DNA): TGTGCCAGCAGGAAGTCGGGGGTGCCCTACGAGCAGTACTTC.

Details on this clone: A junction boundary mismatches the germline segment, possibly from a read error. The CDR3 loop is CASSRLGLAGGTGTQYF. CDR3 DNA sequence: TGTGCCAGCAGCCGCCTGGGACTAGCGGGGGGGACAGGTACGCAGTATTTT. The J gene is TRBJ2-3, the V gene TRBV4-2; 16 bases match TRBD2. The CDR3 has 17 residues. The germline CDR1 and CDR2 sequences are LGHNA and YNFKEQ.

The V and J genes are TRBV4-2 and TRBJ2-5, with 8 bases identical to TRBD1. Germline V CDR1 and CDR2: LGHNA, YNFKEQ. The length of the CDR3 is 15 residues. V trimming: 4 bases; J trimming: 2 bases; junction bases outside the gene matches: 6. For the CDR3, the DNA is TGTGCCAGCAGCCTCTCGGACAGGGAACAAGAGACCCAGTACTTC. Translated: CASSLSDREQETQYF.

This chain links TRBV11-2 with TRBJ2-2; the match to TRBD2 covers 14 bases. The germline CDR1 and CDR2 sequences are SGHAT and FQNNGV. With V trimmed by 5 bases and J by 5 bases, 4 bases remained unmatched. The CDR3 has 16 residues. The CDR3 region has the DNA TGTGCCAGCAGCCCCCGGACTAGCGGGGGGACCGGGGAGCTGTTTTTT. Protein product: CASSPRTSGGTGELFF.

J is TRBJ1-1 and V is TRBV7-2, with D tentatively TRBD1 (5 bases). In germline, CDR1 is SGHTA, CDR2 FQGNSA. V shed 5 bases and J shed 1 base, with 17 bases lying between them. The CDR3 sequence is 16 residues long. CDR3 protein: CASSPRRGIGNTEAFF. In DNA form, the CDR3 reads TGTGCCAGCAGCCCCAGGCGGGGGATTGGGAACACTGAAGCTTTCTTT. The full variable domain, with the rest looked up from reference TRBV7-2 and TRBJ1-1, is GAGVSQSPSNKVTEKGKDVELRCDPISGHTALYWYRQSLGQGLEFLIYFQGNSAPDKSGLPSDRFSAERTGGSVSTLTIQRTQQEDSAVYLCASSPRRGIGNTEAFFGQGTRLTVV.

The chain's CDR3 is CASGYSDRAYNEQFF. The CDR3 bases are TGTGCCAGCGGATACTCGGACAGGGCCTACAATGAGCAGTTCTTC. The chain employs TRBV27 and TRBJ2-1, with 8 nucleotides matching TRBD1. The germline V gene encodes CDR1 MNHEY and CDR2 SMNVEV (reference sequence). J lost 2 bases, V lost 8 bases, and 8 bases had no gene match. This CDR3 has 15 amino acids.

The rearrangement joins TRBV4-3 to TRBJ2-3; 9 bases agree with TRBD2. Germline V gene data show CDR1 as LGHNA and CDR2 as YSLEER. The length of the CDR3 is 16 residues. The V and J ends lost 1 base and 9 bases, in that order; junction bases with no gene match: 11. CDR3 in amino acids: CASSQGTAGGPGTQYF. Here the CDR3 DNA reads TGCGCCAGCAGCCAAGGGACAGCGGGGGGCCCAGGAACGCAGTATTTT.

The chain is built from TRBV7-2 and TRBJ2-2; the D gene is possibly TRBD2 (7 bases). V was clipped by 1 base and J by 1 base, with 10 bases between them. This CDR3 region has 16 residues. From germline, CDR1 is SGHTA and CDR2 FQGNSA. CDR3 in DNA: TGTGCCAGCAGCTTAGGCGGGGGCAGGAACACCGGGGAGCTGTTTTTT. This gives the protein CASSLGGGRNTGELFF.

This rearrangement joins TRBV5-4 to TRBJ2-3; D unclear. This CDR3 is built from 16 residues. CDR1 and CDR2 (germline): SGHNT, YYREEE (reference sequence). The V end lost 2 bases, the J end lost 1 base, and 14 bases lay between the germline ends. The CDR3 loop is CASSFDGSSGTDTQYF. The CDR3 bases are TGTGCCAGCAGCTTTGACGGGTCGTCTGGCACAGATACGCAGTATTTT.

The CDR3 sequence is CASSFFRGALFF. Written as DNA, the CDR3 is TGTGCCAGCAGCTTCTTCAGGGGTGCGCTGTTTTTT. This chain connects TRBV7-2 to TRBJ1-4; tentative D call: TRBD1 (6 bases). Trimming pared 3 bases from V and 14 bases from J, leaving 13 bases between. This CDR3 spans 12 amino acids. Per the germline V gene, CDR1 is SGHTA and CDR2 is FQGNSA.

The rearrangement uses TRBV25-1 and TRBJ2-7; TRBD1 might be the D (6 bases). Trimming removed 0 bases at V and 2 bases at J, with 8 bases between. This CDR3 is built from 14 residues. Germline CDR1 MGHDK, CDR2 SYGVNS. This CDR3 reads CASSEYGGTYEQYF. The CDR3, as DNA: TGTGCCAGCAGTGAATATGGGGGCACCTACGAGCAGTACTTC.

Notes on this clone: The same CDR3 is also encoded by other DNA sequences in this sample. The chain recombines TRBV15 with TRBJ2-1; TRBD2 matches 11 bases. V lost 2 bases and J lost 6; bases outside the gene matches: 3. The CDR3 runs to 15 residues. Germline CDR1 is LNHNV and CDR2 is YYDKDF (reference sequence). In nucleotides, the CDR3 is TGTGCCACCAGCAGACTAGCGGGGGGAGGCAATGAGCAGTTCTTC. Residues: CATSRLAGGGNEQFF.

The rearrangement links TRBV12-5 to TRBJ1-3; D gene unclear. V gave up 4 bases and J gave up 3 bases, with 10 bases separating them. Germline CDR1 reads LGHNT; CDR2 reads FRNRAP. The CDR3 runs 14 residues. The CDR3 region has the DNA TGTGCTAGTGGTTCCGGGGAGGTTGGAAACACCATATATTTT. This sequence encodes CASGSGEVGNTIYF.

The chain recombines TRBV29-1 with TRBJ2-5; D perhaps matches TRBD2 (6 bases). The end of the DNA is better explained by TRBJ2-7, so the J call may be wrong. CDR1 and CDR2 from the germline V gene are SQVTM and ANQGSEA. This CDR3 is 13 amino acids long. The CDR3, as DNA: TGCAGCGTGAGGGTCGGGGGAGCCTACGAGCAGTACTTC. Protein sequence: CSVRVGGAYEQYF.

The chain recombines TRBV2 with TRBJ1-3, with D uncertain. Germline lookup yields CDR1 SNHLY and CDR2 FYNNEI. This CDR3 has 15 amino acids. The V gene lost 6 bases and the J gene lost 0 bases, with 12 bases spanning the gap. In nucleotides, the CDR3 is TGTGCCAGCAGCCGGACGGGATCCTCTGGAAACACCATATATTTT. Its protein product is CASSRTGSSGNTIYF. The whole variable domain, filled in from reference TRBV2 and TRBJ1-3, reads EPEVTQTPSHQVTQMGQEVILRCVPISNHLYFYWYRQILGQKVEFLVSFYNNEISEKSEIFDDQFSVERPDGSNFTLKIRSTKLEDSAMYFCASSRTGSSGNTIYFGEGSWLTVV.

This sequence joins TRBV28 and TRBJ1-6; D perhaps matches TRBD1 (5 bases). The germline V gene encodes CDR1 MDHEN and CDR2 SYDVKM. V lost 4 bases to trimming and J lost 4 bases, with 11 bases between them. The CDR3 is 15 amino acids. The CDR3 spells CASSSSDRYNSPLHF. CDR3 nucleotides: TGTGCCAGCAGTTCCTCTGACAGATATAATTCACCCCTCCACTTT. Full variable domain (outside the CDR3, taken from reference TRBV28 and TRBJ1-6): DVKVTQSSRYLVKRTGEKVFLECVQDMDHENMFWYRQDPGLGLRLIYFSYDVKMKEKGDIPEGYSVSREKKERFSLILESASTNQTSMYLCASSSSDRYNSPLHFGNGTRLTVT.

This sequence joins TRBV7-3 and TRBJ1-1, with D possibly being TRBD1 (5 bases). The CDR3 is made up of 13 amino acids. V was trimmed by 1 base and J by 3 bases, leaving 6 bases between them. Germline V lookup: CDR1 SGHTA, CDR2 FQGTGA. The chain's CDR3 is CASSLSRDTEAFF. In nucleotides, the CDR3 is TGTGCCAGCAGCTTAAGCAGGGACACTGAAGCTTTCTTT.

The chain couples TRBV7-3 to TRBJ1-4; 7 bases agree with TRBD1. The V gene end was trimmed by 5 bases and the J gene end by 0 bases; junction bases not matched to a gene: 3. In germline, CDR1 is SGHTA, CDR2 FQGTGA. This CDR3 is 15 amino acids long. CDR3 bases: TGTGCCAGCAGCAACACAGGGGCAACTAATGAAAAACTGTTTTTT. Its translation is CASSNTGATNEKLFF.

J is TRBJ2-1 and V is TRBV5-4, with D possibly matching TRBD2 (6 bases). The CDR3 length is 14 residues. Trimming cost V 4 bases and J 5 bases, with 13 bases left between them. Germline lookup yields CDR1 SGHNT and CDR2 YYREEE (reference sequence). For the CDR3, the DNA is TGTGCCAGCAGCCGGCGGGGCGGGGACAATGAGCAGTTCTTC. This translates into CASSRRGGDNEQFF.